A selection of T cell receptor beta chains follows, all from one sample in a study of CD8 T cells in ankylosing spondylitis. TCRdb passed the 5' RACE reads through MiXCR, listing each CDR3 protein once. The sample includes fewer than 400,000 distinct CDR3 sequences, 7.5% to 9% of them seen just once. The specimen sequenced was blood, either unsorted or a sorted T cell fraction (not recorded which). All receptors come from a male donor with ankylosing spondylitis. CDR3s leave out the opening cysteine and the closing phenylalanine or tryptophan. A D gene is named only where the DNA matches it firmly. Some rows have no size entry. The others give once, few or many, or a class for an expanded clone.

V: TRBV4-2; length: 13; D: TRBD2; J: TRBJ2-7; size: many; CDR3: ASSQDPSGRYEQY
V: TRBV5-1; length: 11; D: TRBD2; J: TRBJ2-7; size: NA; CDR3: ASSPGRDYEQY
V: TRBV5-1; length: 11; D: TRBD1; J: TRBJ1-1; size: NA; CDR3: ASSLARDREAF
V: TRBV10-3; length: 11; D: NA; J: TRBJ2-7; size: NA; CDR3: AISARDSYEQY
V: TRBV15; length: 12; D: NA; J: TRBJ1-2; size: NA; CDR3: ATSSGGGGIGYT
V: TRBV29-1; length: 13; D: NA; J: TRBJ1-5; size: many; CDR3: SVGEGLLGNQPQH
V: TRBV4-1; length: 12; D: NA; J: TRBJ2-2; size: many; CDR3: ASSQRDYTGELF
V: TRBV5-1; length: 15; D: TRBD1; J: TRBJ2-6; size: few; CDR3: ASSLETGGLGANVLT
V: TRBV28; length: 12; D: NA; J: TRBJ1-5; size: few; CDR3: ASSPDSGNQPQH
V: TRBV11-3; length: 9; D: NA; J: TRBJ2-3; size: many; CDR3: ASTGKDTQY
V: TRBV28; length: 13; D: TRBD1; J: TRBJ1-5; size: many; CDR3: ASTFRQGRNQPQH
V: TRBV4-3; length: 13; D: TRBD2; J: TRBJ2-1; size: many; CDR3: ASSQMTSSYNEQF
V: TRBV12-3/TRBV12-4; length: 13; D: NA; J: TRBJ2-1; size: few; CDR3: ASSLDGASYNEQF
V: TRBV4-3; length: 13; D: TRBD1; J: TRBJ1-4; size: few; CDR3: ASSQGDRRNEKLF
V: TRBV11-3; length: 12; D: NA; J: TRBJ1-1; size: many; CDR3: ASSLQRMNTEAF
V: TRBV25-1; length: 12; D: TRBD1; J: TRBJ2-5; size: many; CDR3: ASGETGAKETQY
V: TRBV27; length: 11; D: NA; J: TRBJ2-5; size: many; CDR3: ASENGVLETQY
V: TRBV27; length: 13; D: TRBD2; J: TRBJ2-7; size: few; CDR3: ASEGRAGGTYEQY
V: TRBV5-8; length: 13; D: NA; J: TRBJ2-7; size: many; CDR3: ASSLFPGGLYEQY
V: TRBV6-5; length: 12; D: NA; J: TRBJ2-5; size: NA; CDR3: ASSYMAGRETQY
V: TRBV30; length: 12; D: TRBD2; J: TRBJ2-1; size: NA; CDR3: AWSQGGTSGIRF
V: TRBV6-1; length: 15; D: NA; J: TRBJ1-3; size: few; CDR3: ASSPHGDGVSGNTIY
V: TRBV5-1; length: 14; D: NA; J: TRBJ2-1; size: many; CDR3: ASSLGGGNSYNEQF